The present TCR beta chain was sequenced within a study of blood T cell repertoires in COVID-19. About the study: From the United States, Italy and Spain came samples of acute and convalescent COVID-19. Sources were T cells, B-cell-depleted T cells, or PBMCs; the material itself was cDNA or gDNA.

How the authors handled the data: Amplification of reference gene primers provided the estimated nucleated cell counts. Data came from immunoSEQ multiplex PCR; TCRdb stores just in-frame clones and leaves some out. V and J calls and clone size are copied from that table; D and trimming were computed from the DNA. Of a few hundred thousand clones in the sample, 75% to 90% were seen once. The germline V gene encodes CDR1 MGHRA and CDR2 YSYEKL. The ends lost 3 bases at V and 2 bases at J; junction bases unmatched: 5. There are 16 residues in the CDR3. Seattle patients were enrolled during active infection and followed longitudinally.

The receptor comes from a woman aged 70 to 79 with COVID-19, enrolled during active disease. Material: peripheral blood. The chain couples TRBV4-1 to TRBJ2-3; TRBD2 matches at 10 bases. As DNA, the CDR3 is TGCGCCAGCAGCCAGTTAGCGGGGGGCCTCACAGATACGCAGTATTTT. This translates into CASSQLAGGLTDTQYF.